The rows below give T cell receptor beta chains drawn from one sample of a study of OX40 agonist ivuxolimab in advanced cancers. TCRdb keeps only in-frame clones here, not all; method: immunoSEQ multiplex PCR. This repertoire shows more than 80,000 clones, roughly 89% found once; its top ten account for 1.5% to 2%. The sample consisted of CD4+ or CD8+ T cells sorted from blood, taken in a trial of the OX40 agonist ivuxolimab. Receptors were obtained from an adult with an advanced solid tumor such as melanoma, head and neck, liver or kidney cancer. Each CDR3 is given with its conserved first and last residue. The D gene is left open where the match is weak. Some rows mark clone size as missing; the rest say once, few, many or name a class of expanded clone.

j_call: TRBJ2-3
v_call: TRBV7-8
clone_size: NA
d_call: TRBD2
cdr3_aa: CASSLGGVAGGVDTQYF
cdr3_nt: TGTGCCAGCAGCTTAGGGGGGGTAGCGGGAGGCGTAGATACGCAGTATTTT

j_call: TRBJ2-7
v_call: TRBV11-1
clone_size: NA
d_call: TRBD2
cdr3_aa: CASNGAGLAGPSSYEQYF
cdr3_nt: TGTGCCAGCAACGGGGCGGGACTAGCGGGACCAAGCTCCTACGAGCAGTACTTC

j_call: TRBJ2-1
v_call: TRBV11-3
clone_size: NA
d_call: TRBD2
cdr3_aa: CASSKTSGSFNEQFF
cdr3_nt: TGTGCCAGCAGCAAGACTAGCGGGAGCTTCAATGAGCAGTTCTTC

j_call: TRBJ1-4
v_call: TRBV19
clone_size: NA
d_call: NA
cdr3_aa: CASRGKRDEKLFF
cdr3_nt: TGTGCCAGTAGGGGAAAGAGGGATGAAAAACTGTTTTTT

j_call: TRBJ2-7
v_call: TRBV7-7
clone_size: NA
d_call: NA
cdr3_aa: CASSLTPESYEQYF
cdr3_nt: TGTGCTAGCAGCTTAACCCCGGAGTCCTACGAGCAGTACTTC

j_call: TRBJ2-7
v_call: TRBV11-2
clone_size: NA
d_call: NA
cdr3_aa: CASSLEAGGLYEQYF
cdr3_nt: TGTGCCAGCAGCTTAGAGGCAGGGGGGCTCTACGAGCAGTACTTC

j_call: TRBJ2-5
v_call: TRBV2
clone_size: NA
d_call: TRBD2
cdr3_aa: CASSESLAGETQYF
cdr3_nt: TGTGCCAGCAGTGAAAGCCTAGCGGGAGAGACCCAGTACTTC

j_call: TRBJ2-1
v_call: TRBV2
clone_size: NA
d_call: NA
cdr3_aa: CASSGSRTPANEQFF
cdr3_nt: TGTGCCAGCAGTGGGTCGCGGACCCCCGCGAATGAGCAGTTCTTC

j_call: TRBJ2-7
v_call: TRBV10-2
clone_size: NA
d_call: TRBD2
cdr3_aa: CASSPGLAGPYEQYF
cdr3_nt: TGCGCCAGCAGTCCAGGACTAGCGGGTCCCTACGAGCAGTACTTC

j_call: TRBJ2-1
v_call: TRBV9
clone_size: NA
d_call: TRBD2
cdr3_aa: CASSVGRGASNEQFF
cdr3_nt: TGTGCCAGCAGCGTAGGGCGGGGGGCATCCAATGAGCAGTTCTTC

j_call: TRBJ1-2
v_call: TRBV6-6
clone_size: NA
d_call: TRBD1
cdr3_aa: CASSKGTGARGYTF
cdr3_nt: TGTGCCAGCAGTAAAGGGACAGGGGCTAGGGGCTACACCTTC

j_call: TRBJ2-1
v_call: TRBV4-2
clone_size: NA
d_call: NA
cdr3_aa: CASSQDKSAPPLAQFF
cdr3_nt: TGTGCCAGCAGCCAAGATAAAAGCGCTCCTCCTCTGGCGCAGTTCTTC

j_call: TRBJ2-3
v_call: TRBV5-1
clone_size: NA
d_call: NA
cdr3_aa: CASSRSTVTDTQYF
cdr3_nt: TGCGCCAGCAGCCGATCAACAGTCACAGATACGCAGTATTTT

j_call: TRBJ1-1
v_call: TRBV7-2
clone_size: NA
d_call: TRBD1
cdr3_aa: CASSLGGGRNTEAFF
cdr3_nt: TGTGCCAGCAGCTTAGGAGGGGGCCGGAACACTGAAGCTTTCTTT

j_call: TRBJ2-1
v_call: TRBV29-1
clone_size: NA
d_call: TRBD1
cdr3_aa: CSAGLRQGRSEQFF
cdr3_nt: TGCAGCGCTGGGTTGAGACAGGGGAGGAGTGAGCAGTTCTTC

j_call: TRBJ1-5
v_call: TRBV5-6
clone_size: NA
d_call: NA
cdr3_aa: CASSLSINQPQHF
cdr3_nt: TGTGCCAGCAGCTTGTCAATCAATCAGCCCCAGCATTTT

j_call: TRBJ2-7
v_call: TRBV5-1
clone_size: NA
d_call: NA
cdr3_aa: CASSPQMGVPTYEQYF
cdr3_nt: TGCGCCAGCAGCCCTCAGATGGGGGTACCTACCTACGAGCAGTACTTC

j_call: TRBJ2-4
v_call: TRBV7-9
clone_size: once
d_call: NA
cdr3_aa: CASSPLLIAKNIQYF
cdr3_nt: TGTGCCAGCAGCCCCCTGCTTATAGCCAAAAACATTCAGTACTTC

j_call: TRBJ2-7
v_call: TRBV10-2
clone_size: NA
d_call: NA
cdr3_aa: CASSELGAPYEQYF
cdr3_nt: TGCGCCAGCAGTGAGTTGGGGGCACCCTACGAGCAGTACTTC

j_call: TRBJ2-7
v_call: TRBV15
clone_size: NA
d_call: NA
cdr3_aa: CATSRDIAYEQYF
cdr3_nt: TGTGCCACCAGCCGAGACATTGCCTACGAGCAGTACTTC

j_call: TRBJ1-2
v_call: TRBV13
clone_size: NA
d_call: NA
cdr3_aa: CASSLQGLSYGYTF
cdr3_nt: TGTGCCAGCAGCTTACAGGGACTTAGCTATGGCTACACCTTC

j_call: TRBJ2-7
v_call: TRBV19
clone_size: NA
d_call: TRBD1
cdr3_aa: CASSQQGSSYEQYF
cdr3_nt: TGTGCCAGTAGTCAACAGGGGAGCTCCTACGAGCAGTACTTC

j_call: TRBJ1-1
v_call: TRBV7-3
clone_size: NA
d_call: NA
cdr3_aa: CASSLSSHMNTEAFF
cdr3_nt: TGTGCCAGCAGCTTAAGCTCGCACATGAACACTGAAGCTTTCTTT

j_call: TRBJ2-7
v_call: TRBV6-5
clone_size: NA
d_call: NA
cdr3_aa: CASSYSRSEQYF
cdr3_nt: TGTGCCAGCAGTTACTCGAGGAGCGAGCAGTACTTC

j_call: TRBJ1-5
v_call: TRBV7-9
clone_size: NA
d_call: TRBD1
cdr3_aa: CASSFTGVSNQPQHF
cdr3_nt: TGTGCCAGCAGTTTTACAGGGGTGAGCAATCAGCCCCAGCATTTT

j_call: TRBJ1-1
v_call: TRBV19
clone_size: NA
d_call: NA
cdr3_aa: CASSRTENTEAFF
cdr3_nt: TGTGCCAGTAGTCGGACAGAGAACACTGAAGCTTTCTTT

j_call: TRBJ1-6
v_call: TRBV30
clone_size: few
d_call: NA
cdr3_aa: CAWSFNSPLHF
cdr3_nt: TGTGCCTGGAGTTTTAATTCACCCCTCCACTTT

j_call: TRBJ2-5
v_call: TRBV11-2
clone_size: NA
d_call: NA
cdr3_aa: CASSLVSIPEETQYF
cdr3_nt: TGTGCCAGCAGCTTAGTATCCATCCCGGAGGAGACCCAGTACTTC

j_call: TRBJ1-2
v_call: TRBV4-1
clone_size: NA
d_call: TRBD1
cdr3_aa: CASRGQGANNGYTF
cdr3_nt: TGCGCCAGCAGAGGCCAGGGGGCGAACAATGGCTACACCTTC

j_call: TRBJ1-3
v_call: TRBV14
clone_size: NA
d_call: NA
cdr3_aa: CASSQVGFGNTIYF
cdr3_nt: TGTGCCAGCAGCCAAGTAGGTTTTGGAAACACCATATATTTT

j_call: TRBJ2-1
v_call: TRBV7-9
clone_size: NA
d_call: NA
cdr3_aa: CASSLDPGLRDNEQFF
cdr3_nt: TGTGCCAGCAGCTTAGACCCCGGGCTCCGCGACAATGAGCAGTTCTTC

j_call: TRBJ1-5
v_call: TRBV5-6
clone_size: NA
d_call: TRBD1
cdr3_aa: CASSLDRGQPQHF
cdr3_nt: TGTGCCAGCAGCTTGGACAGGGGTCAGCCCCAGCATTTT

j_call: TRBJ2-1
v_call: TRBV21-1
clone_size: NA
d_call: NA
cdr3_aa: CASSGTDRDNEQFF
cdr3_nt: TGTGCCAGCAGCGGCACGGACAGAGACAATGAGCAGTTCTTC

j_call: TRBJ2-6
v_call: TRBV29-1
clone_size: NA
d_call: NA
cdr3_aa: CSVEVTSGANVLTF
cdr3_nt: TGCAGCGTTGAAGTGACTTCTGGGGCCAACGTCCTGACTTTC

j_call: TRBJ2-7
v_call: TRBV4-2
clone_size: NA
d_call: TRBD2
cdr3_aa: CASSQGSSGPASNEQYF
cdr3_nt: TGTGCCAGCAGCCAAGGCTCTAGCGGGCCGGCTAGCAACGAGCAGTACTTC

j_call: TRBJ2-5
v_call: TRBV15
clone_size: NA
d_call: TRBD2
cdr3_aa: CATSRGGLAGAYQETQYF
cdr3_nt: TGTGCCACCAGCAGAGGCGGGCTAGCGGGAGCGTACCAAGAGACCCAGTACTTC

j_call: TRBJ2-7
v_call: TRBV6-5
clone_size: NA
d_call: NA
cdr3_aa: CASRARGSSYEQYF
cdr3_nt: TGTGCCAGCAGGGCCAGAGGGAGCTCCTACGAGCAGTACTTC